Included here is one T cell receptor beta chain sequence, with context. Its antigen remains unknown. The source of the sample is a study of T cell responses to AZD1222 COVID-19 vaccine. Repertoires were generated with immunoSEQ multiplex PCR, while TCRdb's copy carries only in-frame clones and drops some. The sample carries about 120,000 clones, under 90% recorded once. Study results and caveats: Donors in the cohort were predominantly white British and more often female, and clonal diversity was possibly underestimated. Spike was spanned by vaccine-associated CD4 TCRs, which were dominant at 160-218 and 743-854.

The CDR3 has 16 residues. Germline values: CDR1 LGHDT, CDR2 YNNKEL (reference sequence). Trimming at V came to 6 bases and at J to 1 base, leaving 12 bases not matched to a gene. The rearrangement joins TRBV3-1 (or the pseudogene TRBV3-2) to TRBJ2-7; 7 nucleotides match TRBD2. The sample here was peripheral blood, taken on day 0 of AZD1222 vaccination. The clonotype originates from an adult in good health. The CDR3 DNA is TGTGCCAGCAGTCAATTGGGGAGGGCGGTGTCCTACGAGCAGTACTTC. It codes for CASSQLGRAVSYEQYF.